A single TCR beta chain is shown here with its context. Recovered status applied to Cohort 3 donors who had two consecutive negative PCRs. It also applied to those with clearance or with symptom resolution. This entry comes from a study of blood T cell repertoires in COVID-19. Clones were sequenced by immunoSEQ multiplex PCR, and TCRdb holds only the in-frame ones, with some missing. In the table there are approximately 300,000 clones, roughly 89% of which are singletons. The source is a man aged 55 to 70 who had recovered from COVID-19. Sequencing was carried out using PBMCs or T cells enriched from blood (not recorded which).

CDR3 coding DNA: TGTGCCAGCTTCTTAGGCGGGGCGGGGGTAGGCACTGAAGCTTTCTTT. It codes for CASFLGGAGVGTEAFF. The V gene is TRBV7-4, the J gene TRBJ1-1; possibly TRBD1 for D (5 bases). Deletions cut 8 bases from V and 4 bases from J, with 23 bases between. The CDR3 sequence is 16 residues long. Germline lookup yields CDR1 SGHVT and CDR2 SQSDAQ.